The 14 T cell receptor beta chains below were found in one sample sequenced in a study of cytotoxic CD8 clonotypes in ibrutinib-treated CLL. Profiling relied on immunoSEQ multiplex PCR, and the TCRdb table lists in-frame clones only, not all of them. The data contain about 310,000 clones, roughly 85% of them singletons. The sample here was PBMCs, taken before ibrutinib treatment. The receptors were sampled from a human donor with chronic lymphocytic leukemia.

This rearrangement joins TRBV9 to TRBJ2-1; TRBD2 agrees at 13 bases. The CDR3 is made up of 18 amino acids. The V segment lost 2 bases and the J segment 2 bases; nucleotides outside the gene matches: 7. From germline, CDR1 is SGDLS and CDR2 YYNGEE. The DNA of the CDR3 is TGTGCCAGCAGCGTGGGACTAGCGGGAATGCTACCCTACAATGAGCAGTTCTTC. Its protein is CASSVGLAGMLPYNEQFF.

The V and J genes are TRBV29-1 and TRBJ2-1; 8 bases are a match to TRBD2. The germline V gene has CDR1 SQVTM and CDR2 ANQGSEA. J was trimmed by 0 bases and V by 1 base; bases with no gene match: 5. The CDR3 extends over 16 amino acids. CDR3 coding DNA: TGCAGCGTTGAAGTCGGCGGGAGGAGCTCCTACAATGAGCAGTTCTTC. This sequence encodes CSVEVGGRSSYNEQFF.

The chain carries TRBV11-3 and TRBJ2-7, with D perhaps matching TRBD1 or TRBD2 (6 bases each). The CDR3 length is 12 residues. CDR1 and CDR2 (germline): SGHNT, YENEEA. V shed 5 bases and J shed 7 bases, with 12 bases lying between them. The CDR3: CASSHGGGEQYF. Written as DNA, the CDR3 is TGTGCCAGCAGCCACGGAGGGGGTGAGCAGTACTTC.

V and J are TRBV7-2 and TRBJ1-1; D is undetermined. V gave up 0 bases and J gave up 8 bases, with 4 bases separating them. The germline V gene encodes CDR1 SGHTA and CDR2 FQGNSA. This CDR3 is built from 11 residues. The DNA for the CDR3 is TGTGCCAGCAGCTTAGCGAGCGAAGCTTTCTTT. Translation: CASSLASEAFF. The full variable domain, its missing parts supplied by reference TRBV7-2 and TRBJ1-1, is GAGVSQSPSNKVTEKGKDVELRCDPISGHTALYWYRQSLGQGLEFLIYFQGNSAPDKSGLPSDRFSAERTGGSVSTLTIQRTQQEDSAVYLCASSLASEAFFGQGTRLTVV.

Remarks on this clone: Other DNA sequences of this sample code for an identical CDR3. V usage is TRBV7-9 and J usage is TRBJ2-4, with D uncertain. Germline V gene data show CDR1 as SEHNR and CDR2 as FQNEAQ (reference sequence). V lost 2 bases and J 0 bases, leaving 5 bases between the germline ends. The CDR3 has 14 residues. CDR3 nucleotide sequence: TGTGCCAGCAGCTTAAGCTTAGCCAAAAACATTCAGTACTTC. This codes for CASSLSLAKNIQYF.

This chain links TRBV11-2 with TRBJ2-7; no reliable D call. CDR3 length: 16 amino acids. Trimming pared 0 bases from V and 0 bases from J, leaving 12 bases between. Germline loops: CDR1 SGHAT, CDR2 FQNNGV. CDR3: CASSLDLLPASYEQYF. DNA for the CDR3: TGTGCCAGCAGCTTAGATCTCTTGCCTGCCTCCTACGAGCAGTACTTC.

The genes are TRBV6-6 and TRBJ1-1, with no clear D. This CDR3 comprises 12 residues. V was shortened by 5 bases and J by 5 bases, with 9 bases between the two germline ends. CDR1 and CDR2 from the germline V gene are MNHNY and SVGAGI (reference sequence). CDR3 loop: CASSQRWTEAFF. The CDR3 DNA is TGTGCCAGCAGTCAGAGGTGGACTGAAGCTTTCTTT.

This chain uses TRBV27 with TRBJ2-4; D gene ambiguous. The CDR3 extends over 12 amino acids. V was pared by 4 bases and J by 7 bases, with 8 bases between. The V gene's germline CDR1 is MNHEY and CDR2 SMNVEV (reference sequence). In DNA, the CDR3 is TGTGCCAGCAGTTCAACGCCGAACATTCAGTACTTC. It is translated as CASSSTPNIQYF.

This clone turned up a few times. V and J are TRBV19 and TRBJ1-3, with a weak D call TRBD1 (6 bases). V dropped 5 bases and J dropped 0 bases, with 14 bases sitting between them. CDR3 length equals 16 residues. Germline-derived CDR1 and CDR2 are LNHDA and SQIVND (reference sequence). For the CDR3, the DNA is TGTGCCAGTAGTTCGGGACATCTCGACTCTGGAAACACCATATATTTT. Its translation: CASSSGHLDSGNTIYF.

The chain carries TRBV5-1 and TRBJ2-7, with D unclear. Germline V gene sequence: CDR1 SGHRS, CDR2 YFSETQ. The V gene lost 0 bases and the J gene lost 7 bases, with 8 bases spanning the gap. The CDR3 is made up of 12 amino acids. The CDR3 sequence is CASSLDFGEQYF. For the CDR3, the DNA is TGCGCCAGCAGCTTGGACTTTGGTGAGCAGTACTTC.

This chain links TRBV7-3 with TRBJ2-3, with 7 bases identical to TRBD1. The CDR3 spans 15 residues. The germline V gene encodes CDR1 SGHTA and CDR2 FQGTGA. Trimming removed 6 bases from V and 4 bases from J; junction bases left unmatched: 10. CDR3 protein: CASSAGTASSDTQYF. The CDR3 coding sequence is TGTGCCAGCAGTGCCGGGACAGCAAGTTCAGATACGCAGTATTTT.

The chain links TRBV14 to TRBJ2-5, with D tentatively TRBD1 (6 bases). Trimming stripped 8 bases from V and 2 bases from J, with 18 bases between. Germline-derived CDR1 and CDR2 are SGHDN and FVKESK. The CDR3 is 15 residues long. CDR3 sequence: CASYKHRDPQETQYF. CDR3 in DNA: TGTGCCAGCTATAAACACAGGGACCCGCAAGAGACCCAGTACTTC.

This clone was observed a handful of times. The V gene is TRBV19, the J gene TRBJ2-2; no reliable D call. Germline values: CDR1 LNHDA, CDR2 SQIVND (reference sequence). CDR3 size: 11 residues. With 3 bases removed from V and 7 bases from J, the gap between germline ends came to 3 bases. The CDR3 coding sequence is TGTGCCAGTAGTATCCGCGGGGAGCTGTTTTTT. Protein product: CASSIRGELFF.

In its sample, this clone was seen once. V and J are TRBV6-5 and TRBJ2-1; D is perhaps TRBD2 (6 bases). Germline V CDR1 and CDR2: MNHEY, SVGAGI. V dropped 5 bases and J dropped 6 bases, with 8 bases sitting between them. The CDR3 spans 12 residues. CDR3 residues: CASSPGGNEQFF. The CDR3 DNA reads TGTGCCAGCAGTCCCGGGGGCAATGAGCAGTTCTTC.